This T cell receptor beta chain was observed in a study of long-term antiretroviral therapy in people with HIV. With survey level as its setting, the immunoSEQ assay was v3.0. Using immunoSEQ multiplex PCR, the repertoire was profiled, and TCRdb retains in-frame clones only, with some absent. The sample has 30,000 to 45,000 clones, less than 85% seen once. V lost 0 bases to trimming and J lost 2 bases, with 8 bases between them. Germline CDR1 and CDR2: MGHRA and YSYEKL. The CDR3 has 16 residues. The sequenced sample was unsorted PBMCs, obtained 3.4 years after starting antiretroviral therapy. The source is a man aged 30 to 39 with HIV. The rearrangement links TRBV4-1 to TRBJ2-6, with D perhaps TRBD1 (5 bases). CDR3 amino acids: CASSQDPGTGANVLTF. The DNA of the CDR3 is TGCGCCAGCAGCCAAGATCCAGGGACTGGGGCCAACGTCCTGACTTTC.